The rows below give T cell receptor beta chains drawn from one sample of a study of blood T cell repertoires in COVID-19. The repertoire was sequenced with immunoSEQ multiplex PCR; TCRdb's copy has only in-frame clones and lacks some. The data contain about 220,000 clones, 80% of them singletons. Source material: peripheral blood. Receptors were obtained from a human donor in a cohort sampled during active COVID-19. CDR3s include the opening cysteine and the closing phenylalanine or tryptophan. A D gene is named only where the DNA matches it firmly. Not all rows give a size; the values are once, few, many and, for expanded clones, a class.

V gene	D gene	J gene	clone size	CDR3 length	CDR3 DNA	CDR3 protein
TRBV19	TRBD1	TRBJ2-3	NA	15	TGTGCCAGTAGTATAGGGACAGGGATTTCAGATACGCAGTATTTT	CASSIGTGISDTQYF
TRBV9	NA	TRBJ2-1	few	14	TGTGCCAGCAGCGTGCGGAACAGGGCTAATGAGCAGTTCTTC	CASSVRNRANEQFF
TRBV7-3	NA	TRBJ2-2	NA	14	TGTGCCAGCGGGCGGGGACCGAACACCGGGGAGCTGTTTTTT	CASGRGPNTGELFF
TRBV11-2	NA	TRBJ2-7	few	14	TGTGCCAGCAGCGCATACAGGCGGAGCTACGAGCAGTACTTC	CASSAYRRSYEQYF
TRBV9	TRBD2	TRBJ2-3	NA	15	TGTGCCAGCAGCGTACGCGGGAGGGCCCCAGATACGCAGTATTTT	CASSVRGRAPDTQYF
TRBV5-6	TRBD2	TRBJ2-3	NA	16	TGTGCCAGCAGCTTCACGGGAGGCCCTGACACAGATACGCAGTATTTT	CASSFTGGPDTDTQYF
TRBV18	NA	TRBJ1-1	NA	15	TGTGCCAGCTCACCGATGCCGGGACAGAACACTGAAGCTTTCTTT	CASSPMPGQNTEAFF
TRBV5-6	NA	TRBJ1-5	NA	16	TGTGCCAGCAGCTGGACCGGGACTGGAGGCAATCAGCCCCAGCATTTT	CASSWTGTGGNQPQHF
TRBV7-2	NA	TRBJ1-5	NA	14	TGTGCCAGCACCCCACCAGGGGGCAATCAGCCCCAGCATTTT	CASTPPGGNQPQHF
TRBV7-9	NA	TRBJ2-3	once	13	TGTGCCAGCAGCCGGGGGACCACAGATACGCAGTATTTT	CASSRGTTDTQYF
TRBV4-1	TRBD1	TRBJ1-5	NA	15	TGCGCCAGCAGCTTCAGGGACAGCCACAATCAGCCCCAGCATTTT	CASSFRDSHNQPQHF
TRBV27	NA	TRBJ2-3	NA	15	TGTGCCAGCATAGGGGTGACACCTCGGTGGGATACGCAGTATTTT	CASIGVTPRWDTQYF
TRBV27	TRBD2	TRBJ2-7	NA	15	TGTGCCAGCAGTCGTCATCAGCGGGAGCCGCACGAGCAGTACTTC	CASSRHQREPHEQYF
TRBV2	NA	TRBJ2-7	NA	13	TGTGCCAGCAGATTGGGCAGAACCTACGAGCAGTACTTC	CASRLGRTYEQYF
TRBV30	NA	TRBJ2-2	NA	14	TGTGCCTGGAGGGGGAGGCAGGACACCGGGGAGCTGTTTTTT	CAWRGRQDTGELFF
TRBV6-6	NA	TRBJ2-5	NA	15	TGTGCCAGCAGTTACTTGGCGGGGGCCGGGGAGACCCAGTACTTC	CASSYLAGAGETQYF
TRBV11-2	TRBD2	TRBJ2-1	NA	14	TGTGCCAGCACCATAGCGGGGGGGGACAATGAGCAGTTCTTC	CASTIAGGDNEQFF
TRBV27	NA	TRBJ2-5	once	15	TGTGCCAGCAGCCCCTGGGGAGGCCCTCAAGGGGCCCAGTACTTC	CASSPWGGPQGAQYF
TRBV28	TRBD1	TRBJ2-5	NA	14	TGTGCCAGCAGTTTCGGGACAGGGTGGCAGACCCAGTACTTC	CASSFGTGWQTQYF
TRBV2	NA	TRBJ2-3	NA	15	TGTGCCAGCACGGAGTTGCAGGGATTCACAGATACGCAGTATTTT	CASTELQGFTDTQYF